This TCR beta chain was retrieved from a study of T-cell reconstitution after alpha-beta-depleted transplantation in children. The CDR3 sequence is 16 residues long. CDR1 is DFQATT and CDR2 is SNEGSKA in the germline V gene (reference sequence). V shed 2 bases, J shed 0 bases, and the junction held 3 bases outside the gene matches. Construction of the TCRbeta library involved unique molecular identifiers. MiXCR, run by TCRdb on the PCR reads, gives a single entry per CDR3 protein. The sample lists 190,000 or so distinct CDR3 sequences; approximately 6.6% were seen once. This clonotype has a count of ten or more.

The chain joins TRBV20-1 to TRBJ2-5; 13 bases fit TRBD2. The sequence was obtained from a human donor who donated a stem cell graft to a child with Wiskott-Aldrich syndrome. The input for sequencing was PBMCs from the stem cell graft donor, taken from the stem cell graft. CDR3 nucleotide sequence: TGCAGTGCTAGAAAGGGACTAGCGGGAAACCAAGAGACCCAGTACTTC. It is translated as CSARKGLAGNQETQYF.